One sample yielded the 24 T cell receptor beta chains listed below, sequenced in a study of cytomegalovirus exposure and HLA in healthy donors. Primers for the PCR totalled 60 Vbeta and 13 Jbeta. Profiled with immunoSEQ multiplex PCR; TCRdb holds only in-frame clones, not every one. Among about 110,000 clones listed, 65% to 85% were seen once. Input material: PBMCs. These TCRs come from a man younger than 35 in good health and CMV-seronegative.

This clone was detected a few times. As DNA, the CDR3 is TGCGCCAGCAGCTCAGCGGGACAGGGGGCGCTGGGAGCTTTCTTT. Translated, it gives CASSSAGQGALGAFF. The chain couples TRBV5-1 to TRBJ1-1, with 12 bases matching TRBD1. This CDR3 is built from 15 residues. Germline V lookup: CDR1 SGHRS, CDR2 YFSETQ. The V gene end was trimmed by 3 bases and the J gene end by 10 bases; junction bases not matched to a gene: 10.

The chain recombines TRBV5-1 with TRBJ2-1; D is possibly TRBD1 (7 bases). The CDR3 has 14 amino acids. Germline CDR1 and CDR2: SGHRS and YFSETQ. V was pared by 0 bases and J by 7 bases, with 11 bases between. This chain's CDR3 is CASSLGPGGNEQFF. Here the CDR3 DNA reads TGCGCCAGCAGCTTGGGCCCAGGGGGGAATGAGCAGTTCTTC.

The chain combines TRBV14 with TRBJ2-2; tentative D call: TRBD1 (5 bases). The germline V gene encodes CDR1 SGHDN and CDR2 FVKESK. The length of the CDR3 is 13 residues. V lost 8 bases, J lost 4 bases, and 11 bases lay in between. CDR3 protein: CASRRQSTGELFF. In nucleotides, the CDR3 is TGTGCCAGCCGGAGACAGAGCACCGGGGAGCTGTTTTTT.

The chain recombines TRBV29-1 with TRBJ1-4; D is uncertain. From germline, CDR1 is SQVTM and CDR2 ANQGSEA. The CDR3 contains 11 residues. V lost 4 bases and J lost 11, with 11 bases in between. The chain's CDR3 is CSVASGGKLFF. CDR3 nucleotide sequence: TGCAGCGTTGCCTCCGGCGGGAAACTGTTTTTT. Full variable domain (remainder filled in from reference TRBV29-1 and TRBJ1-4): SAVISQKPSRDICQRGTSLTIQCQVDSQVTMMFWYRQQPGQSLTLIATANQGSEATYESGFVIDKFPISRPNLTFSTLTVSNMSPEDSSIYLCSVASGGKLFFGSGTQLSVL.

J is TRBJ2-7 and V is TRBV25-1; 8 bases are shared with TRBD1. The germline V gene encodes CDR1 MGHDK and CDR2 SYGVNS. Germline trimming cut 2 bases from V and 5 bases from J; bases unmatched to any gene: 14. The CDR3 has 17 residues. The CDR3 spells CASSEPRGGTGGDEQYF. For the CDR3, the DNA is TGTGCCAGCAGTGAACCAAGAGGGGGGACAGGAGGGGACGAGCAGTACTTC.

This chain uses TRBV4-3 with TRBJ2-4; possibly TRBD2 for D (6 bases). Germline V gives CDR1 LGHNA, CDR2 YSLEER. V was trimmed by 6 bases and J by 10 bases, leaving 19 bases between them. This CDR3 is 14 amino acids long. The CDR3 DNA reads as TGCGCCAGCAGAGACCACCAGGGAGGTGGAATTCAGTACTTC. Protein sequence: CASRDHQGGGIQYF.

The chain combines TRBV25-1 with TRBJ2-1; D possibly corresponds to TRBD2 (6 bases). V dropped 4 bases and J dropped 9 bases, with 10 bases sitting between them. Germline lookup yields CDR1 MGHDK and CDR2 SYGVNS. This CDR3 comprises 12 residues. This CDR3 is CASSVGSVEQFF. The CDR3 nucleotides read TGTGCCAGCAGTGTCGGGAGTGTTGAGCAGTTCTTC.

This clone was counted a single time. The chain employs TRBV9 and TRBJ1-4, with D possibly matching TRBD1 (5 bases). The CDR3 is 15 residues long. V gave up 2 bases and J gave up 8 bases, with 16 bases separating them. Germline V lookup: CDR1 SGDLS, CDR2 YYNGEE. CDR3 DNA sequence: TGTGCCAGCAGCGTTTCCATACAGGTCCAAGAAAAACTGTTTTTT. Translating it yields CASSVSIQVQEKLFF.

The V gene is TRBV5-1, the J gene TRBJ2-1; TRBD1 is a possible D gene (5 bases). Trimming left V 2 bases short and J 0 bases short, with 12 bases between. Germline CDR1 and CDR2: SGHRS and YFSETQ. This CDR3 is 16 amino acids long. CDR3 protein: CASSLTTASSYNEQFF. The CDR3 region has the DNA TGCGCCAGCAGCTTAACGACAGCGAGCTCCTACAATGAGCAGTTCTTC.

CDR3 sequence (DNA): TGTGCCAGCAGCGTAGATGGGGGGGCCCACAATGAGCAGTTCTTC. Residues: CASSVDGGAHNEQFF. The chain has TRBV9 and TRBJ2-1, with D tentatively TRBD2 (7 bases). Trimming cost V 0 bases and J 5 bases, with 12 bases left between them. Germline values: CDR1 SGDLS, CDR2 YYNGEE. This CDR3 has 15 residues.

The sample holds one count of this clone. This chain uses TRBV4-3 with TRBJ2-1, with 9 bases aligning to TRBD2. The CDR3 runs to 15 residues. V lost 1 base and J lost 6; bases outside the gene matches: 4. CDR1 and CDR2 from the germline V gene are LGHNA and YSLEER. The CDR3 DNA is TGCGCCAGCAGCCAAGTCGGGGGACTAGCCAATGAGCAGTTCTTC. The encoded protein is CASSQVGGLANEQFF.

This clone was picked up a small number of times. The chain links TRBV5-1 to TRBJ2-2; TRBD1 matches at 9 bases. CDR3 length: 15 amino acids. Germline lookup yields CDR1 SGHRS and CDR2 YFSETQ. Germline trimming cut 2 bases from V and 4 bases from J; bases unmatched to any gene: 3. This chain's CDR3 is CASSFDRGFTGELFF. In nucleotides, the CDR3 is TGCGCCAGCAGCTTCGACAGGGGGTTCACCGGGGAGCTGTTTTTT.

The chain carries TRBV5-1 and TRBJ2-3, with 7 positions matching TRBD1. Trimming at V came to 0 bases and at J to 5 bases, leaving 0 bases not matched to a gene. Per germline, CDR1 SGHRS and CDR2 YFSETQ. The CDR3 length is 13 residues. The CDR3 sequence is CASSLDRGDTQYF. In DNA form, the CDR3 reads TGCGCCAGCAGCTTGGACAGGGGAGATACGCAGTATTTT.

The genes are TRBV5-6 and TRBJ2-7; D may be TRBD1 (5 bases). This CDR3 contains 14 residues. Per the germline V gene, CDR1 is SGHDT and CDR2 is YYEEEE. The V gene lost 2 bases and the J gene lost 3 bases, with 12 bases spanning the gap. The CDR3 loop reads CASSFSFRGYEQYF. The CDR3 DNA sequence: TGTGCCAGCAGCTTCTCGTTTAGGGGCTACGAGCAGTACTTC.

Only a few counts were recorded for this clone. V usage is TRBV6-1 and J usage is TRBJ2-1; 14 nucleotides match TRBD2. The CDR3 has 15 amino acids. V lost 4 bases and J lost 4; bases outside the gene matches: 0. Germline V gives CDR1 MNHNS, CDR2 SASEGT. The CDR3 loop is CASSGTSGGYNEQFF. In nucleotides, the CDR3 is TGTGCCAGCAGTGGGACTAGCGGGGGGTACAATGAGCAGTTCTTC.

The count of this clone is one. The genes are TRBV28 and TRBJ1-2, with 7 bases fitting TRBD1. Unmatched junction bases numbered 4, after V lost 5 bases and J lost 4 bases. CDR3 length: 13 residues. Germline CDR1 and CDR2: MDHEN and SYDVKM. CDR3 nucleotide sequence: TGTGCCAGCAGTACCGGGACAGTCTATGGCTACACCTTC. Its protein is CASSTGTVYGYTF.

This clone was observed many times. The chain is built from TRBV6-5 and TRBJ2-1; 8 nucleotides match TRBD2. The J segment lost 8 bases and the V segment lost 3 bases, leaving 12 bases of the junction unmatched. CDR3 size: 16 residues. Germline values: CDR1 MNHEY, CDR2 SVGAGI. CDR3 DNA sequence: TGTGCCAGCAGTTATGAGCCCGGGACTAGGGAAGATGAGCAGTTCTTC. This codes for CASSYEPGTREDEQFF.

The genes are TRBV2 and TRBJ2-2; D is uncertain. Trimming removed 5 bases from V and 2 bases from J, with 18 bases in between. The CDR3 runs 17 residues. The germline gives CDR1 SNHLY, CDR2 FYNNEI. CDR3 coding DNA: TGTGCCAGCAGTCGAGTTGGGCTCCACGTTAACACCGGGGAGCTGTTTTTT. The encoded protein is CASSRVGLHVNTGELFF.

The chain has TRBV5-1 and TRBJ2-2; TRBD2 aligns across 7 bases. This CDR3 contains 16 residues. Germline CDR1 reads SGHRS; CDR2 reads YFSETQ. Trimming took 4 bases from V and 2 from J; bases not matched to a gene: 8. The CDR3 coding sequence is TGCGCCAGCAGCAAAGCGGGGCAGATCAACACCGGGGAGCTGTTTTTT. Translated: CASSKAGQINTGELFF.

This clone was counted a few times. The J gene is TRBJ1-6, the V gene TRBV6-5, with no clear D. Germline lookup yields CDR1 MNHEY and CDR2 SVGAGI. V dropped 3 bases and J dropped 8 bases, with 11 bases sitting between them. The CDR3 loop spans 14 amino acids. The CDR3 coding sequence is TGTGCCAGCAGTTATGGGCTGGGAGATTCACCCCTCCACTTT. It yields the protein CASSYGLGDSPLHF.

The chain's CDR3 is CASSLQGSGSGANVLTF. The CDR3 region has the DNA TGTGCCAGCAGCTTGCAGGGTTCCGGCTCTGGGGCCAACGTCCTGACTTTC. The chain has TRBV5-4 and TRBJ2-6; possibly TRBD1 for D (5 bases). This CDR3 spans 17 amino acids. CDR1 is SGHNT, CDR2 YYREEE, per germline (reference sequence). Trimming stripped 1 base from V and 0 bases from J, with 11 bases between.

The gene calls are TRBV2 and TRBJ1-2; 8 bases are a match to TRBD1. The V segment lost 4 bases and the J segment 4 bases; nucleotides outside the gene matches: 11. Germline V CDR1 and CDR2: SNHLY, FYNNEI. The CDR3 has 16 residues. The CDR3 spells CASSGAGGGISYGYTF. The CDR3 nucleotides read TGTGCCAGCAGTGGGGCAGGGGGCGGTATTTCCTATGGCTACACCTTC.

The count of this clone is one. CDR3 amino acids: CASSPETASYEQYF. For the CDR3, the DNA is TGTGCCAGCAGCCCGGAGACGGCTTCCTACGAGCAGTACTTC. The chain carries TRBV5-4 and TRBJ2-7; D is undetermined. V shed 4 bases and J shed 1 base, with 12 bases lying between them. CDR1 is SGHNT and CDR2 is YYREEE in the germline V gene (reference sequence). The CDR3 covers 14 residues. The variable domain in full, with the rest retrieved from reference TRBV5-4 and TRBJ2-7, is ETGVTQSPTHLIKTRGQQVTLRCSSQSGHNTVSWYQQALGQGPQFIFQYYREEENGRGNFPPRFSGLQFPNYSSELNVNALELDDSALYLCASSPETASYEQYFGPGTRLTVT.

The rearrangement joins TRBV29-1 to TRBJ2-5; D is perhaps TRBD2 (5 bases). CDR1 and CDR2 (germline): SQVTM, ANQGSEA. V gave up 4 bases and J gave up 1 base, with 10 bases separating them. The CDR3 consists of 13 residues. This CDR3 is CSVGGLAQETQYF. CDR3 coding DNA: TGCAGCGTTGGCGGGTTGGCCCAAGAGACCCAGTACTTC.